This T cell receptor (beta chain) came from a study of blood T cell repertoires in COVID-19. This CDR3 has 14 residues. V was trimmed by 6 bases and J by 9 bases, leaving 18 bases between them. Germline CDR1 MDHEN, CDR2 SYDVKM. The protocol was immunoSEQ multiplex PCR, while the TCRdb copy is restricted to in-frame clones and leaves out a portion. The data show 120,000 or so clones, 80% seen once. The sequence derives from a human donor in a cohort sampled during active COVID-19. The chain uses TRBV28 and TRBJ2-1, with TRBD1 as a possible D gene (6 bases). The sequencing input was peripheral blood. CDR3 amino acids: CASSFSLQGTEQFF. The CDR3 bases are TGTGCCAGCAGCTTTTCGCTACAGGGCACTGAGCAGTTCTTC.